This passage covers 20 T cell receptor beta chains from one sample sequenced in a study of human T cells and chemical hapten exposure. TCRdb reprocessed the RACE reads via MiXCR and lists one record per CDR3 protein. The sample lists 350,000 to 400,000 distinct CDR3 sequences; 5.1% were seen once. This sample's time point: pre-sensitization, week 0. Described treatment: therapeutic diphenylcyclopropenone sensitization with weekly scalp DPC. Sample: whole blood, taken in connection with sensitization to the hapten diphenylcyclopropenone (DPC). The receptors here all came from a woman aged 45-65 years with alopecia areata. Some clones in this sample may be carry-over from other donors' samples.

The sample holds many counts of this clonotype. The chain has TRBV11-1 and TRBJ2-3; 12 nucleotides line up with TRBD1. This CDR3 is 16 amino acids long. V lost 4 bases to trimming and J lost 2 bases; unmatched junction nucleotides: 4. Germline assignment: CDR1 SGHAT and CDR2 FQDESV (reference sequence). In DNA, the CDR3 is TGTGCCAGCAGCTCGGGACAGGGGGCGGCCACAGATACGCAGTATTTT. Encoded protein: CASSSGQGAATDTQYF.

The sample holds many counts of this clonotype. The V gene is TRBV13, the J gene TRBJ2-5, with D unresolved. Trimming removed 4 bases from V and 1 base from J, with 7 bases in between. Germline lookup yields CDR1 PRHDT and CDR2 FYEKMQ (reference sequence). The CDR3 is made up of 13 amino acids. Here the CDR3 reads CASSSPSQETQYF. The CDR3 coding sequence is TGTGCCAGCAGCTCCCCGTCCCAAGAGACCCAGTACTTC.

This clonotype was seen only a few times. The chain uses TRBV30 and TRBJ1-1; D is perhaps TRBD1 (6 bases). CDR3 length equals 14 residues. The V gene's germline CDR1 is GTSNPN and CDR2 SVGIG (reference sequence). The V gene lost 2 bases and the J gene lost 5 bases, with 15 bases spanning the gap. This CDR3 is CAWSRGGRGTEAFF. DNA of the CDR3: TGTGCCTGGAGTCGCGGGGGTAGGGGGACTGAAGCTTTCTTT.

This clonotype occurred a few times. CDR3 in amino acids: CASSEGTGGRPQHF. DNA of the CDR3: TGTGCCAGCAGTGAGGGGACAGGGGGTCGGCCCCAGCATTTT. The chain employs TRBV2 and TRBJ1-5; TRBD1 matches 11 bases. This CDR3 region has 14 residues. Germline loops: CDR1 SNHLY, CDR2 FYNNEI. V trimming: 3 bases; J trimming: 9 bases; junction bases outside the gene matches: 4.

The J gene is TRBJ2-1, the V gene TRBV6-2 or TRBV6-3; TRBD2 agrees at 11 bases. This CDR3 comprises 16 residues. The V segment lost 2 bases and the J segment 7 bases; nucleotides outside the gene matches: 7. CDR1 and CDR2 from the germline V gene are MNHEY and SVGEGT. CDR3 in amino acids: CASSYGWGLADNEQFF. DNA of the CDR3: TGTGCCAGCAGTTACGGGTGGGGACTAGCGGATAATGAGCAGTTCTTC.

This clonotype was observed many times. The chain is built from TRBV28 and TRBJ2-2, with TRBD2 matching 9 bases. The CDR3 is made up of 16 amino acids. Germline loops: CDR1 MDHEN, CDR2 SYDVKM. The trim removed 6 bases at V and 0 bases at J, leaving 5 bases unmatched. CDR3 residues: CASRMRGGANTGELFF. The CDR3 region has the DNA TGTGCCAGCAGGATGCGGGGGGGCGCGAACACCGGGGAGCTGTTTTTT.

This clonotype was seen at least ten times. The DNA for the CDR3 is TGTGCCAGCAGGGCTGGACAGGGGGCCACCGGGGAGCTGTTTTTT. As protein: CASRAGQGATGELFF. The chain carries TRBV9 and TRBJ2-2, with 11 bases lining up with TRBD1. V lost 5 bases, J lost 4 bases, and 4 bases stayed unmatched. Germline CDR1 is SGDLS and CDR2 is YYNGEE. The CDR3 totals 15 residues.

This clonotype showed up just a few times. The gene calls are TRBV27 and TRBJ2-1; 8 positions match TRBD1. The CDR3 spans 16 residues. Per the germline V gene, CDR1 is MNHEY and CDR2 is SMNVEV (reference sequence). V lost 6 bases, J lost 2 bases, and 9 bases stayed unmatched. The CDR3 protein is CASRENRDRTYNEQFF. Here the CDR3 DNA reads TGTGCCAGCAGAGAGAACCGGGACAGGACCTACAATGAGCAGTTCTTC.

This clonotype was observed many times. The rearrangement links TRBV2 to TRBJ2-3; D unclear. Germline V gene lookup returns CDR1 SNHLY and CDR2 FYNNEI. Trimming took 6 bases from V and 2 from J, leaving 6 bases between them. The CDR3 totals 12 residues. CDR3 coding DNA: TGTGCCAGCAGGCGGATCACAGATACGCAGTATTTT. Its protein is CASRRITDTQYF.

In this sample, this clonotype turned up many times. The chain couples TRBV6-6 to TRBJ2-1; D perhaps matches TRBD2 (6 bases). Per germline, CDR1 MNHNY and CDR2 SVGAGI (reference sequence). Trimming cost V 10 bases and J 0 bases, with 13 bases left between them. The CDR3 spans 14 residues. The DNA for the CDR3 is TGTGCCACCCAAAAGGAGGGCTCCTACAATGAGCAGTTCTTC. Residues: CATQKEGSYNEQFF.

CDR3 loop: CASSQVGTGGPNEQFF. The CDR3 DNA follows: TGTGCCAGCAGCCAAGTGGGGACAGGGGGCCCCAATGAGCAGTTCTTC. V and J are TRBV4-2 and TRBJ2-1; 12 positions match TRBD1. This CDR3 contains 16 residues. In germline, CDR1 is LGHNA, CDR2 YNFKEQ. The trim removed 1 base at V and 6 bases at J, leaving 4 bases unmatched.

Ten or more counts support this clonotype. The chain couples TRBV5-1 to TRBJ1-2, with 9 bases lining up with TRBD1. The length of the CDR3 is 15 residues. Germline CDR1 SGHRS, CDR2 YFSETQ. V trimming: 1 base; J trimming: 4 bases; junction bases outside the gene matches: 5. CDR3 loop: CASSLRDRDPYGYTF. The CDR3 coding sequence is TGCGCCAGCAGCTTGAGGGACAGGGACCCCTATGGCTACACCTTC.

This clonotype was observed at least ten times. This chain connects TRBV6-1 to TRBJ2-4; maybe TRBD2 (5 bases). CDR3 length: 14 amino acids. Trimming removed 1 base from V and 15 bases from J, with 19 bases in between. Germline loops: CDR1 MNHNS, CDR2 SASEGT. The CDR3 coding sequence is TGTGCCAGCAGTGAAGATGAAAGGACTGCGAATTCGTACTTC. This sequence encodes CASSEDERTANSYF.

This clonotype has only a few counts. V and J are TRBV19 and TRBJ2-1; D is possibly TRBD1 (5 bases). Germline assignment: CDR1 LNHDA and CDR2 SQIVND (reference sequence). Trimming took off 8 bases at V and 6 bases at J, with 14 bases between the two ends. The CDR3 length is 13 residues. The CDR3 sequence is CASSDGHPNEQFF. Written as DNA, the CDR3 is TGTGCCAGTTCGGACGGACATCCCAATGAGCAGTTCTTC.

The chain uses TRBV14 and TRBJ2-7, with TRBD1 matching 10 bases. The CDR3 length is 13 residues. Germline V gene data show CDR1 as SGHDN and CDR2 as FVKESK. V was pared by 5 bases and J by 7 bases, with 5 bases of the junction left unmatched. For the CDR3, the DNA is TGTGCCAGCAGCGACAGGGGGCCGGGGGAGCAGTACTTC. It is translated as CASSDRGPGEQYF.

In its sample, this clonotype was seen a few times. This chain links TRBV3-1 with TRBJ1-3; no clear D. V was clipped by 0 bases and J by 0 bases, with 9 bases between them. Germline values: CDR1 LGHDT, CDR2 YNNKEL (reference sequence). The CDR3 totals 16 residues. The CDR3 DNA is TGTGCCAGCAGCCAAGATAATCTGCTCTCTGGAAACACCATATATTTT. The encoded protein is CASSQDNLLSGNTIYF.

This chain links TRBV27 with TRBJ2-1; unclear D gene. The CDR3 is 14 residues long. Trimming took 5 bases from V and 0 from J, leaving 8 bases between them. CDR1 MNHEY and CDR2 SMNVEV come from the germline V gene (reference sequence). This CDR3 reads CASSLGISYNEQFF. The CDR3 DNA is TGTGCCAGCAGTCTGGGGATCTCCTACAATGAGCAGTTCTTC.

This clonotype came up many times. This chain connects TRBV6-5 to TRBJ2-2, with 10 nucleotides matching TRBD2. From germline, CDR1 is MNHEY and CDR2 SVGAGI. V was clipped by 10 bases and J by 0 bases; unmatched bases: 11. The CDR3 sequence is 17 residues long. CDR3 sequence (DNA): TGTGCCACCAGAGTTGGTAGCGGGGGGACGAACACCGGGGAGCTGTTTTTT. It yields the protein CATRVGSGGTNTGELFF.

V gene TRBV1 combines with J gene TRBJ1-5. TRBV1 represents a pseudogene. The CDR3 is 13 residues long. This chain's CDR3 is CTSSRRGNQPQHF. As DNA, the CDR3 is TGCACCAGCAGCCGGCGGGGTAATCAGCCCCAGCATTTT.

This clonotype was observed at least ten times. V is TRBV6-2 or TRBV6-3 and J is TRBJ1-5; possible D gene TRBD1, 5 bases. The CDR3 is 14 amino acids. Germline V CDR1 and CDR2: MNHEY, SVGEGT. With 2 bases removed from V and 4 bases from J, the gap between germline ends came to 9 bases. The CDR3 loop reads CASSYDSRNQPQHF. In DNA, the CDR3 is TGTGCCAGCAGTTACGACAGCCGGAATCAGCCCCAGCATTTT.